This T cell receptor beta chain comes out of a study of blood T cell repertoires in COVID-19. The CDR3 totals 18 residues. V lost 0 bases, J lost 2 bases, and 17 bases lay in between. Germline lookup yields CDR1 ENHRY and CDR2 SYGVKD. Study processing details: Estimation of nucleated cell counts relied on the amplification of reference gene primers. TCRdb keeps only in-frame clones here, not all; method: immunoSEQ multiplex PCR. V, J and clone size derive from that table, while D and trimming were established from the DNA sequence. Among about 300,000 clones listed, roughly 90% were seen once. The receptor was isolated from a man younger than 35 who had recovered from COVID-19. Sequencing was carried out using peripheral blood. The rearrangement links TRBV10-3 to TRBJ1-5, with D possibly TRBD1 on 6 matching bases. CDR3 in DNA: TGTGCCATCAGTGAGTCGAGACAGGCTAAAGGGGGCAATCAGCCCCAGCATTTT. The encoded protein is CAISESRQAKGGNQPQHF.